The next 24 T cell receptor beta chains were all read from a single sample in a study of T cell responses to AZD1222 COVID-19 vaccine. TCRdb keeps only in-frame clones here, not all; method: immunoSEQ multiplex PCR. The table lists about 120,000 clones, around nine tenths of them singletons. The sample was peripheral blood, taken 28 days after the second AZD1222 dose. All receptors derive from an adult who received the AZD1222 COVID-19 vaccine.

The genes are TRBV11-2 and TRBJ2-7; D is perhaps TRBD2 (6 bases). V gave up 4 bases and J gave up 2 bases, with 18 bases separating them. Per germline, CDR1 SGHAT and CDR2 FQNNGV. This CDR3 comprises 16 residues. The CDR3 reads CASSSVSGHPAYEQYF. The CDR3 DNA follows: TGTGCCAGCAGCTCCGTTAGCGGACACCCCGCCTACGAGCAGTACTTC. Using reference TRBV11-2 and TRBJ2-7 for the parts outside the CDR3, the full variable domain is EAGVAQSPRYKIIEKRQSVAFWCNPISGHATLYWYQQILGQGPKLLIQFQNNGVVDDSQLPKDRFSAERLKGVDSTLKIQPAKLEDSAVYLCASSSVSGHPAYEQYFGPGTRLTVT.

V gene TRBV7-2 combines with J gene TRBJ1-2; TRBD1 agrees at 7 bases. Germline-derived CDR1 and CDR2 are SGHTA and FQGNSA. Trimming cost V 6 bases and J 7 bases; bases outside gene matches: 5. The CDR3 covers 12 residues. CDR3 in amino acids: CASSRQGIGYTF. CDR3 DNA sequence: TGTGCCAGCAGTCGACAGGGTATTGGCTACACCTTC.

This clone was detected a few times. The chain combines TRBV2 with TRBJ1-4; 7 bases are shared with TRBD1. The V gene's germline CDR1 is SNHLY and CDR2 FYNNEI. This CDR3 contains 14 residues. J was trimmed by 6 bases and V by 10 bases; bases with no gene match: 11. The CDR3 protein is CATNRGQLDEKLFF. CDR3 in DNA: TGTGCCACCAATAGGGGGCAATTGGATGAAAAACTGTTTTTT.

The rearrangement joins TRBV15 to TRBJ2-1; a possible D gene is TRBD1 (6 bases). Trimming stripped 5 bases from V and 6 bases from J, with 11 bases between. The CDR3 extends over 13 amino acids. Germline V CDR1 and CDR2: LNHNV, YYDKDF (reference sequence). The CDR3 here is CATSLDSRNEQFF. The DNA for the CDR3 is TGTGCCACCAGCCTGGACAGTCGCAATGAGCAGTTCTTC.

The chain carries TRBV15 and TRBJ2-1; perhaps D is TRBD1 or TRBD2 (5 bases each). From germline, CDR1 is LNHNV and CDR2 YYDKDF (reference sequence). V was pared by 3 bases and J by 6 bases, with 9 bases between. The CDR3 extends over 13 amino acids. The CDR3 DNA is TGTGCCACCAGCAGGGGGGACCCCAATGAGCAGTTCTTC. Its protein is CATSRGDPNEQFF.

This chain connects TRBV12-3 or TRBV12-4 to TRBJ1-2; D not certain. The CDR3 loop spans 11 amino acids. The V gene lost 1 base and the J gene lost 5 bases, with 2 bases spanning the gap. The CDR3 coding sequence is TGTGCCAGCAGTTTAGGGTATGGCTACACCTTC. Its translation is CASSLGYGYTF.

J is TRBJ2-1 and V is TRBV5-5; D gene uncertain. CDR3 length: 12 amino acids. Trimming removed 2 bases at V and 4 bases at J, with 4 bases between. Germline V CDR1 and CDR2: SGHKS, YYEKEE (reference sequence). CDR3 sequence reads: CASSLNYNEQFF. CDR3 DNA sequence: TGTGCCAGCAGCTTAAATTACAATGAGCAGTTCTTC.

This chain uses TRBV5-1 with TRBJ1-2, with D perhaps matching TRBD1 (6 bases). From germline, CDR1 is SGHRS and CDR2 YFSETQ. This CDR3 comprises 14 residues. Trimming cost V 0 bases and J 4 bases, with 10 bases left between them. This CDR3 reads CASSLGTVIYGYTF. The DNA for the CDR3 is TGCGCCAGCAGCTTGGGGACAGTTATCTATGGCTACACCTTC.

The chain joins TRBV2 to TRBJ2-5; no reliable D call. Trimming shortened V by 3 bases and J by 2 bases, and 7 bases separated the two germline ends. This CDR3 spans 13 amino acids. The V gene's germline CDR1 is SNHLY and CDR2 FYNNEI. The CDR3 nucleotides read TGTGCCAGCAGTGAGGCTAGGCAAGAGACCCAGTACTTC. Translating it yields CASSEARQETQYF.

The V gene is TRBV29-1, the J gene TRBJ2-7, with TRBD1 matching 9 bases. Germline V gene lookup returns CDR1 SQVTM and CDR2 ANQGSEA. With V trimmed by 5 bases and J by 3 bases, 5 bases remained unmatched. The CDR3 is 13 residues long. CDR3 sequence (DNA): TGCAGCGTTTCGGGACAGGGTTTCTACGAGCAGTACTTC. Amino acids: CSVSGQGFYEQYF.

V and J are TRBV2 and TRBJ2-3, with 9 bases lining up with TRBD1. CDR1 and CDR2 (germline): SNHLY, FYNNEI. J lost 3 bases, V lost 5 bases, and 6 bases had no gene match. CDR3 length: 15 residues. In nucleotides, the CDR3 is TGTGCCAGCAGTAGGAGGGGACAGGGAACAGATACGCAGTATTTT. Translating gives CASSRRGQGTDTQYF.

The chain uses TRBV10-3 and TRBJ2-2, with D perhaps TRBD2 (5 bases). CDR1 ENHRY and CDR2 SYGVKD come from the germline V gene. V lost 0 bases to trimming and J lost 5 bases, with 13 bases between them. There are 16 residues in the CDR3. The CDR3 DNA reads TGTGCCATCAGTGAGTCGTGGAGCGGAAAGACCGGGGAGCTGTTTTTT. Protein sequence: CAISESWSGKTGELFF.

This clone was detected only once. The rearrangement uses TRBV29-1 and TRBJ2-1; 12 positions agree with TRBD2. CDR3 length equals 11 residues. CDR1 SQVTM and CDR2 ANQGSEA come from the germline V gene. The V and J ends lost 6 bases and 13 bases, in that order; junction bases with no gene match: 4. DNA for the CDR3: TGCAGCGTGCCTAGCGGGAGGGCCCAGTTCTTC. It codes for CSVPSGRAQFF.

CDR3: CASSRQPDTEAFF. CDR3 in DNA: TGTGCCAGCAGCCGACAGCCCGACACTGAAGCTTTCTTT. The chain combines TRBV3-1 (or the pseudogene TRBV3-2) with TRBJ1-1, with D tentatively TRBD1 (5 bases). The V gene's germline CDR1 is LGHDT and CDR2 YNNKEL (reference sequence). The CDR3 runs to 13 residues. V was pared by 4 bases and J by 3 bases, with 9 bases between.

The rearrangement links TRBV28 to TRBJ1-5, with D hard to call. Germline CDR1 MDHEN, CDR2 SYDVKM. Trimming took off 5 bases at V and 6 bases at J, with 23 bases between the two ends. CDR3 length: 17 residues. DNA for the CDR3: TGTGCCAGCAGTCCCTCTCCGGGGAACGAGTTAAGTCAGCCCCAGCATTTT. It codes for CASSPSPGNELSQPQHF.

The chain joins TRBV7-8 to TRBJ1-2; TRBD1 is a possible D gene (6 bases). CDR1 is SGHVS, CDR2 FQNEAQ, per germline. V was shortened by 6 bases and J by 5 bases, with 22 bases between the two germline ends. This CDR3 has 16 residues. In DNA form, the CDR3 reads TGTGCCAGCAGTCTAGACGAAGGGACACAAACTTATGGCTACACCTTC. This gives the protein CASSLDEGTQTYGYTF.

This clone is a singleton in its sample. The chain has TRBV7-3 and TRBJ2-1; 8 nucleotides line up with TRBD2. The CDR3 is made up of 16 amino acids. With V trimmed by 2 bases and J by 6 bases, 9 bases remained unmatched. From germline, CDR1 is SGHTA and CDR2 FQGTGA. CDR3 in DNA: TGTGCCAGCAGCTTACTAGCGGGCGGTGAAACCAATGAGCAGTTCTTC. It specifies CASSLLAGGETNEQFF.

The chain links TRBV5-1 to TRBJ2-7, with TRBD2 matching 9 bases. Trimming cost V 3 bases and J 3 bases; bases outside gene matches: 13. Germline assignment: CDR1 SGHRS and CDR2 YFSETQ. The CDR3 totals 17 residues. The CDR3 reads CASSSTLSSGSGYEQYF. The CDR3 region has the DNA TGCGCCAGCAGCTCCACGCTTAGTAGCGGGAGTGGCTACGAGCAGTACTTC.

CDR3 protein: CASSEVVRESAQYF. The CDR3 DNA reads TGTGCCAGCAGTGAAGTAGTCCGGGAGTCAGCGCAGTATTTT. The chain has TRBV6-1 and TRBJ2-3, with D maybe TRBD2 (6 bases). Germline CDR1 is MNHNS and CDR2 is SASEGT. The CDR3 has 14 amino acids. The ends were cut back, 1 base at V and 10 bases at J, with 15 bases in the middle.

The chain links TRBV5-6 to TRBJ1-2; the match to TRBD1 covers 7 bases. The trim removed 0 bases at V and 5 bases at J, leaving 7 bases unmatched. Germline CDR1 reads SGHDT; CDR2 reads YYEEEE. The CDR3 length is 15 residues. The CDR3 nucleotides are TGTGCCAGCAGCTTGGGAGCGGGACAGATGTATGGCTACACCTTC. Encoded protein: CASSLGAGQMYGYTF.

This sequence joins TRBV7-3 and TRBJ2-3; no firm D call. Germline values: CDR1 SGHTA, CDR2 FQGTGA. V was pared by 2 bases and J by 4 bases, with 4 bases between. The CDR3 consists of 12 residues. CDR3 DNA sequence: TGTGCCAGCAGCTTAGATTCAGATACGCAGTATTTT. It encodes CASSLDSDTQYF.

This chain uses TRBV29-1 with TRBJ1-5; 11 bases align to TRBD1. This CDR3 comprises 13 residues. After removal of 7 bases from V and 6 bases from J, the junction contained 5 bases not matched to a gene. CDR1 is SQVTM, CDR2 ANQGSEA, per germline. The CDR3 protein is CSAGTGGGQPQHF. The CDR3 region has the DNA TGCAGCGCCGGGACAGGGGGAGGTCAGCCCCAGCATTTT.

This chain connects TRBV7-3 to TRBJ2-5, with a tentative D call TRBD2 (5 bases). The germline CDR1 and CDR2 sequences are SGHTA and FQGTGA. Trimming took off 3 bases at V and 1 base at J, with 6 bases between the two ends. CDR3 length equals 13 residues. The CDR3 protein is CASSFGVQETQYF. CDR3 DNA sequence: TGTGCCAGCAGCTTCGGGGTCCAAGAGACCCAGTACTTC.

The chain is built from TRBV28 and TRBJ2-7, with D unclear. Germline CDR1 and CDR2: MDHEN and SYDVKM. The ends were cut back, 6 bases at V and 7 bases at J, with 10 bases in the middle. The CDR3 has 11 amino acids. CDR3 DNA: TGTGCCAGCAGGGGGTTGGGGGAGCAGTACTTC. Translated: CASRGLGEQYF. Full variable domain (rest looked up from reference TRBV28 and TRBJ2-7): DVKVTQSSRYLVKRTGEKVFLECVQDMDHENMFWYRQDPGLGLRLIYFSYDVKMKEKGDIPEGYSVSREKKERFSLILESASTNQTSMYLCASRGLGEQYFGPGTRLTVT.